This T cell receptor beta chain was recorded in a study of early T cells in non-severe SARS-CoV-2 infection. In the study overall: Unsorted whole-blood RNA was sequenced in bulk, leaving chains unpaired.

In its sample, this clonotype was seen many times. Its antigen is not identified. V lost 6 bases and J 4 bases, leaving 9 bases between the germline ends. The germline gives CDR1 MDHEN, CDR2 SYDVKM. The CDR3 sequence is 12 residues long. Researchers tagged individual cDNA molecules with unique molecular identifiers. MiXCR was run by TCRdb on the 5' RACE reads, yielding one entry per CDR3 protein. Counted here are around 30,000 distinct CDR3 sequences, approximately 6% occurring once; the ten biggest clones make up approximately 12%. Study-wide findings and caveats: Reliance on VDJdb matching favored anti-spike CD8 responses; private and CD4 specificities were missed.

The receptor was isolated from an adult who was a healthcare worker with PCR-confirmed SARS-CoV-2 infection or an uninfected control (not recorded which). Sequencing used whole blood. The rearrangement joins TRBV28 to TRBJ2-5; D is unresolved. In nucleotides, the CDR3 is TGTGCCAGCAGCTTCACGAGAGAGACCCAGTACTTC. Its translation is CASSFTRETQYF.